Following are 6 T cell receptor beta chains from one sample sequenced in a study of blood T cell repertoires in COVID-19. Profiling relied on immunoSEQ multiplex PCR, and the TCRdb table lists in-frame clones only, not all of them. The sample shows some 200,000 clones, roughly four fifths of them seen only once. The sequenced sample consisted of peripheral blood. These receptors came from a woman aged 25 to 45 who had recovered from COVID-19.

This clone was found once. V gene TRBV19 combines with J gene TRBJ2-7; D ambiguous. This CDR3 has 15 residues. V was clipped by 5 bases and J by 1 base, with 15 bases between them. Germline-derived CDR1 and CDR2 are LNHDA and SQIVND (reference sequence). CDR3 sequence (DNA): TGTGCCAGTAGTCCGGAGAGGATTCCTTCCTACGAGCAGTACTTC. This gives the protein CASSPERIPSYEQYF.

This chain joins TRBV19 and TRBJ2-7; 8 bases agree with TRBD2. Germline V gene lookup returns CDR1 LNHDA and CDR2 SQIVND (reference sequence). The CDR3 extends over 15 amino acids. Trimming removed 1 base from V and 5 bases from J; junction bases left unmatched: 7. In nucleotides, the CDR3 is TGTGCCAGTAGTATAGCCAGCGGGAGCTTGGACGAGCAGTACTTC. This gives the protein CASSIASGSLDEQYF.

The J gene is TRBJ1-3, the V gene TRBV18; 7 bases are shared with TRBD1. V lost 5 bases, J lost 4 bases, and 5 bases stayed unmatched. Germline loops: CDR1 KGHSH, CDR2 LQKENI. The CDR3 covers 14 residues. The CDR3 reads CASSFRGEGNTIYF. CDR3 coding DNA: TGTGCCAGCTCATTCAGGGGGGAAGGAAACACCATATATTTT.

The chain couples TRBV27 to TRBJ2-3, with 7 bases aligning to TRBD2. The CDR3 totals 15 residues. J lost 1 base, V lost 1 base, and 2 bases had no gene match. Germline V gene sequence: CDR1 MNHEY, CDR2 SMNVEV (reference sequence). DNA for the CDR3: TGTGCCAGCAGTTTATGGGGGGGAGGCACAGATACGCAGTATTTT. Translated, it gives CASSLWGGGTDTQYF.

This clone was recorded a few times. The gene calls are TRBV6-6 and TRBJ1-3; D call uncertain. Germline CDR1 and CDR2: MNHNY and SVGAGI (reference sequence). The V end was cut by 6 bases, the J end by 4 bases, with 7 bases between. The CDR3 is 12 amino acids. The CDR3 DNA follows: TGTGCCAGCAGCCCGGGAGGAAACACCATATATTTT. This encodes CASSPGGNTIYF.

Concerning this clone: The sample carries other DNA sequences with the same CDR3. J is TRBJ2-7 and V is TRBV24-1; 8 positions agree with TRBD1. This CDR3 spans 14 amino acids. CDR1 and CDR2 (germline): KGHDR, SFDVKD. The J segment lost 3 bases and the V segment lost 4 bases, leaving 4 bases of the junction unmatched. The CDR3 region has the DNA TGTGCCACCAGTGAATCAGGACAGGGCTACGAGCAGTACTTC. Translated, it gives CATSESGQGYEQYF.